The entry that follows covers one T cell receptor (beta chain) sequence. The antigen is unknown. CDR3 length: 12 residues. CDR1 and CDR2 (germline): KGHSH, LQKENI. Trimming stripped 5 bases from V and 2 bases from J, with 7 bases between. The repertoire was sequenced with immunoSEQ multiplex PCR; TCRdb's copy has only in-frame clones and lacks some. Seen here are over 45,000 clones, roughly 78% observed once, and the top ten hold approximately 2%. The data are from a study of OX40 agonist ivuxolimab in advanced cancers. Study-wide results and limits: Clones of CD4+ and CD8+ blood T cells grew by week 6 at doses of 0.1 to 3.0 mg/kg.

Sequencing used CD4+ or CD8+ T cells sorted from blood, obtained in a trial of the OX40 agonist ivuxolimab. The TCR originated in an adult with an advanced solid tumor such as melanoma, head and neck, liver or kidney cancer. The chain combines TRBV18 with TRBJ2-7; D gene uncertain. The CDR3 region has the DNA TGTGCCAGCTCAGCCCTTACCTACGAGCAGTACTTC. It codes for CASSALTYEQYF.